The 5 T cell receptor beta chains in this list originate from one sample, sequenced in a study of HIV-infected children after antiretroviral therapy interruption. A 3' RACE protocol on RNA, with unique molecular identifiers, produced the TCR library. A single record per CDR3 protein comes from TCRdb applying MiXCR to the 3' RACE reads. Of around 16,000 distinct CDR3 sequences in the sample, approximately 3.6% were seen once. Treatment given: PENTA 11 planned treatment interruption arm or continuous ART arm. This sample comprised CD45RA+ CD4+ T cells from PBMCs, obtained from a donor given antiretroviral therapy, either interrupted or continuous. Subset given: naive CD4+ CD45RA+ CD45RO- T cells. The receptors originated from a child aged 2 to 17 with HIV.

This clonotype has at least ten counts. The chain employs TRBV7-3 and TRBJ2-3; D is undetermined. V lost 10 bases, J lost 2 bases, and 16 bases lay in between. The CDR3 is made up of 14 amino acids. Germline lookup yields CDR1 SGHTA and CDR2 FQGTGA. CDR3 sequence (DNA): TGTGCCACCAAATCAGGCCCTACCACAGATACGCAGTATTTT. This encodes CATKSGPTTDTQYF.

This clonotype was seen many times. This sequence joins TRBV6-5 and TRBJ2-7; possibly TRBD2 for D (5 bases). This CDR3 is 15 amino acids long. Germline V gene data show CDR1 as MNHEY and CDR2 as SVGAGI. V lost 5 bases and J lost 0, with 14 bases in between. The CDR3 sequence is CASSPGGSDSYEQYF. CDR3 coding DNA: TGTGCCAGCAGTCCCGGAGGTAGCGACTCCTACGAGCAGTACTTC.

This clonotype came up many times. The chain joins TRBV20-1 to TRBJ2-7; 10 nucleotides agree with TRBD1. This CDR3 has 13 residues. V dropped 6 bases and J dropped 3; count of bases not matched to a gene: 5. Germline CDR1 and CDR2: DFQATT and SNEGSKA (reference sequence). CDR3 DNA sequence: TGCAGTGCCCCCCGGGACAGGGGCTACGAGCAGTACTTC. Translating gives CSAPRDRGYEQYF.

This clonotype occurred many times. The rearrangement joins TRBV30 to TRBJ1-1, with D tentatively TRBD1 (6 bases). V dropped 5 bases and J dropped 0 bases, with 10 bases sitting between them. Germline V lookup: CDR1 GTSNPN, CDR2 SVGIG (reference sequence). This CDR3 is built from 13 residues. CDR3: CAWLGQLNTEAFF. As DNA, the CDR3 is TGTGCCTGGCTGGGACAATTGAACACTGAAGCTTTCTTT.

This clonotype has a count of ten or more. The chain couples TRBV7-9 to TRBJ2-1; 7 bases fit TRBD1. CDR3 size: 14 residues. Trimming cost V 1 base and J 5 bases; bases outside gene matches: 2. Germline V lookup: CDR1 SEHNR, CDR2 FQNEAQ (reference sequence). The DNA for the CDR3 is TGTGCCAGCAGCTTAGGGCAGGGGGACAATGAGCAGTTCTTC. Its protein product is CASSLGQGDNEQFF.